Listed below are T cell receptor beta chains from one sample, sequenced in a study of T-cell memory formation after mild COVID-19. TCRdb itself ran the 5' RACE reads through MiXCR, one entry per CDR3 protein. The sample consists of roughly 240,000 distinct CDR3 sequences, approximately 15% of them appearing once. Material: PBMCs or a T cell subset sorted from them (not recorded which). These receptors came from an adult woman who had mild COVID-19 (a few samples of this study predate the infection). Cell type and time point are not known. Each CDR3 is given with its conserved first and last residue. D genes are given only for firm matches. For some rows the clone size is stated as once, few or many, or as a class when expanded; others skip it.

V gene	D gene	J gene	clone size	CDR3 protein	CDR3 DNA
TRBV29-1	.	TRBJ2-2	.	CSVGGRGFTGELFF	TGCAGCGTTGGGGGGCGCGGGTTCACCGGGGAGCTGTTTTTT
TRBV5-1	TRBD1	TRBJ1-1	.	CASSVTTGGGTEAFF	TGCGCCAGCAGCGTCACGACAGGGGGAGGCACTGAAGCTTTCTTT
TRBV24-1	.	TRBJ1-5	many	CATSKAGQPQHF	TGTGCCACCAGCAAGGCGGGTCAGCCCCAGCATTTT
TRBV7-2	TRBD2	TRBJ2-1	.	CASNLGGAGYNEQFF	TGTGCCAGCAACCTCGGGGGGGCTGGATACAATGAGCAGTTCTTC
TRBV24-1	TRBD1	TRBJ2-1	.	CATSDSTGSPNQQFF	TGTGCCACCAGTGATTCGACAGGGTCCCCCAATCAGCAGTTCTTC
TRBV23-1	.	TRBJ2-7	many	CASSRQTQLGYEQYF	TGCGCCAGCAGTCGCCAAACTCAACTGGGCTACGAGCAGTACTTC
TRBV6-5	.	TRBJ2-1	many	CASRNNNEQFF	TGTGCCAGCAGAAACAACAATGAGCAGTTCTTC
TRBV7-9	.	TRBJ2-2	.	CASSLSFTGELFF	TGTGCCAGCAGCTTAAGCTTCACCGGGGAGCTGTTTTTT
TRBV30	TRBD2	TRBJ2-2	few	CAWGGLADYTGELFF	TGTGCCTGGGGGGGACTAGCGGATTACACCGGGGAGCTGTTTTTT
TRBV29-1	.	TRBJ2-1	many	CSVKTSSGFAFF	TGCAGCGTCAAGACTAGTTCGGGGTTTGCGTTCTTC
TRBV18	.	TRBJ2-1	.	CASSHRDSGYNEQFF	TGTGCCAGCTCACACCGGGACTCGGGCTACAATGAGCAGTTCTTC
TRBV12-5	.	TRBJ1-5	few	CASGLLDTNQPQHF	TGTGCTAGTGGTTTGTTGGACACTAATCAGCCCCAGCATTTT
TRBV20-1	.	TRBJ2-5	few	CSASLGPQETQYF	TGCAGTGCTAGCCTGGGGCCTCAAGAGACCCAGTACTTC
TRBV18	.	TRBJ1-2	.	CASSLQTNYGYTF	TGTGCCAGCTCACTACAAACGAACTATGGCTACACCTTC
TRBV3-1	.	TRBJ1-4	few	CASSQVPGQGSEKLFF	TGTGCCAGCAGCCAGGTACCGGGACAAGGCTCGGAAAAACTGTTTTTT
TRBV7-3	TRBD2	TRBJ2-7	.	CASSRLAGYEQYF	TGTGCCAGCTCTAGACTAGCGGGGTACGAGCAGTACTTC
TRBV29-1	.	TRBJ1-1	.	CSSTGALNTEAFF	TGCAGCTCAACGGGGGCTCTGAACACTGAAGCTTTCTTT
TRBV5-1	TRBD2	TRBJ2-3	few	CASSLGLAVNTDTQYF	TGCGCCAGCAGCTTGGGACTAGCGGTAAACACAGATACGCAGTATTTT
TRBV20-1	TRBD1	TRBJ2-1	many	CSADRGPYNEQFF	TGCAGTGCTGACAGGGGACCCTACAATGAGCAGTTCTTC
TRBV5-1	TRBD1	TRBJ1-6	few	CASSLDRGIDSPLHF	TGCGCCAGCAGTTTGGACAGGGGTATCGATTCACCCCTCCACTTT
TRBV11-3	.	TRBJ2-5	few	CASSRTRGQETQYF	TGTGCCAGCAGCCGTACCAGGGGCCAAGAGACCCAGTACTTC
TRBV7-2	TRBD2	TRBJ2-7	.	CASSTGTSGNYEQYF	TGTGCCAGCAGCACTGGGACTAGCGGGAACTACGAGCAGTACTTC
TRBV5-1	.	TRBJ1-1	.	CASSFETGNTEAFF	TGCGCCAGCAGCTTTGAGACAGGGAACACTGAAGCTTTCTTT
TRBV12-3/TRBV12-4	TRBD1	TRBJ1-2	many	CASSLGQGVTSYGYTF	TGTGCCAGCAGTTTAGGACAGGGCGTCACCTCCTATGGCTACACCTTC
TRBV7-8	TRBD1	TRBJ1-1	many	CASSLGDRVTEAFF	TGTGCCAGCAGCTTAGGGGACAGGGTCACTGAAGCTTTCTTT
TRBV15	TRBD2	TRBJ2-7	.	CATSRAKGTSGGYEQYF	TGTGCCACCAGCAGAGCTAAGGGGACTAGCGGGGGCTACGAGCAGTACTTC
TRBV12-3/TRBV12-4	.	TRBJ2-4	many	CASSSTTLGGVNIQYF	TGTGCCAGCAGTTCCACAACACTAGGGGGAGTAAACATTCAGTACTTC
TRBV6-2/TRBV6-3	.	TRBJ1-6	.	CASSMGGLWSSPLHF	TGTGCCAGCAGTATGGGGGGCCTGTGGAGTTCACCCCTCCACTTT
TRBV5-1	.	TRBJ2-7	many	CASSLERQGGREQYF	TGCGCCAGCAGCCTGGAAAGGCAGGGGGGACGCGAGCAGTACTTC
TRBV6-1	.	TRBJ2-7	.	CASRRVLALSDEQYF	TGTGCCAGCAGGCGGGTGCTAGCTCTAAGCGACGAGCAGTACTTC
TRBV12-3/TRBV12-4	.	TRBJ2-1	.	CASSSRGEQFF	TGTGCCAGCAGTTCCCGCGGTGAGCAGTTCTTC
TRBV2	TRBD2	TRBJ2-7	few	CASQRTSLYEQYF	TGTGCCAGCCAAAGGACTAGCCTATACGAGCAGTACTTC
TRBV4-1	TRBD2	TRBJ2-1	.	CASSQPLGGNNEQFF	TGCGCCAGCAGCCAGCCCCTGGGAGGGAACAATGAGCAGTTCTTC
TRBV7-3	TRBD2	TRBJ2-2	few	CASSTTSAGTGELFF	TGTGCCAGCAGCACCACTAGCGCGGGCACCGGGGAGCTGTTTTTT
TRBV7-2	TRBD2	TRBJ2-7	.	CASSPQAGSRSYEQYF	TGTGCCAGCAGCCCGCAAGCGGGAAGCCGCTCCTACGAGCAGTACTTC
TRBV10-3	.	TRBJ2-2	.	CAIRGRTQTGELFF	TGTGCCATCCGGGGGCGAACTCAGACCGGGGAGCTGTTTTTT
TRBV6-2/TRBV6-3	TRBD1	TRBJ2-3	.	CASSFGQGKGTDTQYF	TGTGCCAGCAGTTTCGGACAGGGGAAGGGCACAGATACGCAGTATTTT
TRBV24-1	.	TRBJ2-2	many	CATSTEHPNTGELFF	TGTGCCACCAGCACTGAGCACCCGAACACCGGGGAGCTGTTTTTT
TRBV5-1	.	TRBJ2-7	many	CASTSDGGSYEQYF	TGCGCCAGCACTTCGGACGGAGGCTCCTACGAGCAGTACTTC
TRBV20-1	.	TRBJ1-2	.	CSASVGGLNYGYTF	TGCAGTGCTAGTGTGGGGGGATTGAACTATGGCTACACCTTC
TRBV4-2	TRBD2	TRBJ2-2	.	CASSQNGRAIRTGELFF	TGTGCCAGCAGCCAGAACGGGAGGGCCATTAGGACCGGGGAGCTGTTTTTT
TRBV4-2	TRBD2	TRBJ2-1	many	CASSTGSSGVREQFF	TGTGCCAGCAGTACAGGGTCTAGCGGGGTTCGAGAGCAGTTCTTC
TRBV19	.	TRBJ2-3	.	CAIKTSTDTQYF	TGTGCCATAAAGACTTCCACAGATACGCAGTATTTT